These 22 T cell receptor beta chains came from one sample sequenced in a study of T cell responses to AZD1222 COVID-19 vaccine. The assay was immunoSEQ multiplex PCR, and TCRdb's table has in-frame clones only and misses some. The sample has under 100,000 clones, approximately 90% seen once. Sample: peripheral blood, taken on day 0 of AZD1222 vaccination. The receptors come from an adult in good health.

The J gene is TRBJ2-7, the V gene TRBV6-5; D might be TRBD1 (7 bases). The CDR3 spans 13 residues. Deletions cut 7 bases from V and 5 bases from J, with 15 bases between. CDR1 is MNHEY, CDR2 SVGAGI, per germline. The CDR3 sequence is CASTRQGGNEQYF. In DNA, the CDR3 is TGTGCCAGCACCCGACAGGGAGGCAACGAGCAGTACTTC.

This clone appeared a single time. This chain joins TRBV28 and TRBJ1-5, with D maybe TRBD1 (5 bases). CDR3 length equals 16 residues. The ends were cut back, 3 bases at V and 3 bases at J, with 15 bases in the middle. CDR1 and CDR2 (germline): MDHEN, SYDVKM. The CDR3, as DNA: TGTGCCAGCAGTTTTGGGGGGTCGGGGGTCAATCAGCCCCAGCATTTT. It translates to CASSFGGSGVNQPQHF.

The genes are TRBV5-1 and TRBJ1-1, with 9 bases aligning to TRBD1. CDR3 length equals 18 residues. The V gene end was trimmed by 9 bases and the J gene end by 4 bases; junction bases not matched to a gene: 22. Germline V gives CDR1 SGHRS, CDR2 YFSETQ. The CDR3 sequence is CATKYSPGTGIVGTEAFF. The CDR3 region has the DNA TGCGCCACTAAGTACTCCCCCGGGACAGGGATCGTCGGCACTGAAGCTTTCTTT. The full variable domain, its missing parts supplied by reference TRBV5-1 and TRBJ1-1, is KAGVTQTPRYLIKTRGQQVTLSCSPISGHRSVSWYQQTPGQGLQFLFEYFSETQRNKGNFPGRFSGRQFSNSRSEMNVSTLELGDSALYLCATKYSPGTGIVGTEAFFGQGTRLTVV.

V gene TRBV18 combines with J gene TRBJ1-2; 9 bases fit TRBD1. CDR3 size: 13 residues. Germline V lookup: CDR1 KGHSH, CDR2 LQKENI. The V and J ends lost 6 bases and 7 bases, in that order; junction bases with no gene match: 6. CDR3 region: CASSGTGNGGYTF. DNA of the CDR3: TGTGCCAGCTCCGGGACAGGGAACGGTGGCTACACCTTC.

The chain couples TRBV10-3 to TRBJ2-7; TRBD1 matches 10 bases. The CDR3 loop spans 16 amino acids. Losses at the gene ends were 0 bases for V and 5 bases for J; bases not matched to a gene: 7. CDR1 is ENHRY and CDR2 is SYGVKD in the germline V gene. CDR3 region: CAISESRTGGLHEQYF. The CDR3 region has the DNA TGTGCCATCAGTGAGTCGAGGACAGGGGGTCTCCACGAGCAGTACTTC.

The chain joins TRBV29-1 to TRBJ1-2, with 8 bases matching TRBD1. The CDR3 is 14 residues long. V was clipped by 6 bases and J by 0 bases; unmatched bases: 6. CDR1 is SQVTM, CDR2 ANQGSEA, per germline. The CDR3 bases are TGCAGCGTGGACTCAGGGGGCGCTAACTATGGCTACACCTTC. Translating gives CSVDSGGANYGYTF. The full variable domain, completed using reference TRBV29-1 and TRBJ1-2, is SAVISQKPSRDICQRGTSLTIQCQVDSQVTMMFWYRQQPGQSLTLIATANQGSEATYESGFVIDKFPISRPNLTFSTLTVSNMSPEDSSIYLCSVDSGGANYGYTFGSGTRLTVV.

This clone came up once. The gene calls are TRBV5-6 and TRBJ2-2; D is ambiguous. The CDR3 consists of 11 residues. CDR1 is SGHDT and CDR2 is YYEEEE in the germline V gene. Trimming took 5 bases from V and 3 from J, leaving 2 bases between them. This CDR3 is CASRHTGELFF. For the CDR3, the DNA is TGTGCCAGCAGACACACCGGGGAGCTGTTTTTT.

This rearrangement joins TRBV3-1 (or the pseudogene TRBV3-2) to TRBJ2-7; 9 nucleotides agree with TRBD1. The germline V gene has CDR1 LGHDT and CDR2 YNNKEL (reference sequence). The CDR3 covers 14 residues. V lost 0 bases and J lost 9; bases outside the gene matches: 6. CDR3 sequence (DNA): TGTGCCAGCAGCCAAGATAGGGACAGGGTAGGGCAGTACTTC. It encodes CASSQDRDRVGQYF.

This clone occurred once. This chain joins TRBV16 and TRBJ2-3; D gene ambiguous. The V gene's germline CDR1 is KGHSY and CDR2 FQNENV. This CDR3 region has 14 residues. V was clipped by 4 bases and J by 2 bases, with 10 bases between them. Written as DNA, the CDR3 is TGTGCCAGCAGCCGCTCGGGTTACACAGATACGCAGTATTTT. Its translation: CASSRSGYTDTQYF.

The chain employs TRBV2 and TRBJ2-5; D unclear. Trimming stripped 6 bases from V and 5 bases from J, with 13 bases between. CDR1 and CDR2 from the germline V gene are SNHLY and FYNNEI. CDR3 length: 13 residues. The CDR3 reads CASRKGPSETQYF. In nucleotides, the CDR3 is TGTGCCAGCAGAAAAGGTCCCTCGGAGACCCAGTACTTC.

The chain joins TRBV12-3 or TRBV12-4 to TRBJ2-3; D is undetermined. Trimming left V 7 bases short and J 1 base short, with 9 bases between. This CDR3 has 13 amino acids. The CDR3 region is CASTWLGTDTQYF. The CDR3 DNA follows: TGTGCCAGCACCTGGCTAGGCACAGATACGCAGTATTTT.

The J gene is TRBJ2-3, the V gene TRBV18; TRBD2 aligns across 14 bases. Trimming cost V 5 bases and J 5 bases; bases outside gene matches: 9. Germline CDR1 is KGHSH and CDR2 is LQKENI. The CDR3 spans 17 residues. The DNA of the CDR3 is TGTGCCAGCTCATCCGCGACTAGCGGGGGGGCTGGAGATACGCAGTATTTT. The encoded protein is CASSSATSGGAGDTQYF.

The chain is built from TRBV28 and TRBJ2-6; maybe TRBD1 (5 bases). The germline V gene encodes CDR1 MDHEN and CDR2 SYDVKM. Trimming shortened V by 7 bases and J by 4 bases, and 20 bases separated the two germline ends. The CDR3 covers 17 residues. DNA for the CDR3: TGTGCCAGCAATTCCCAGGGTTTTGAATCCGGGGCCAACGTCCTGACTTTC. It codes for CASNSQGFESGANVLTF.

The rearrangement joins TRBV5-1 to TRBJ2-1, with 11 nucleotides matching TRBD1. This CDR3 contains 15 residues. Looked up from germline, CDR1 is SGHRS and CDR2 is YFSETQ. V shed 6 bases, J shed 4 bases, and the junction held 6 bases outside the gene matches. The DNA of the CDR3 is TGCGCCAGCACCCTGGGGACAGGGGGGTACAATGAGCAGTTCTTC. Residues: CASTLGTGGYNEQFF. Complete variable domain (other parts from reference TRBV5-1 and TRBJ2-1): KAGVTQTPRYLIKTRGQQVTLSCSPISGHRSVSWYQQTPGQGLQFLFEYFSETQRNKGNFPGRFSGRQFSNSRSEMNVSTLELGDSALYLCASTLGTGGYNEQFFGPGTRLTVL.

This rearrangement joins TRBV19 to TRBJ1-4; D is perhaps TRBD1 (6 bases). The CDR3 sequence is 14 residues long. Trimming stripped 6 bases from V and 8 bases from J, with 16 bases between. Germline assignment: CDR1 LNHDA and CDR2 SQIVND (reference sequence). The CDR3 DNA reads as TGTGCCAGTAGCGGGGGGGGCTGGAGCGAAAAACTGTTTTTT. Protein: CASSGGGWSEKLFF. Combining the CDR3 with reference TRBV19 and TRBJ1-4 gives the whole variable domain DGGITQSPKYLFRKEGQNVTLSCEQNLNHDAMYWYRQDPGQGLRLIYYSQIVNDFQKGDIAEGYSVSREKKESFPLTVTSAQKNPTAFYLCASSGGGWSEKLFFGSGTQLSVL.

The V call is TRBV10-2, the J call TRBJ1-2; D is perhaps TRBD1 (5 bases). Looked up from germline, CDR1 is WSHSY and CDR2 is SAAADI. This CDR3 has 13 residues. The V end was cut by 7 bases, the J end by 4 bases, with 13 bases between. The CDR3 reads CASTPSGGYGYTF. The CDR3, as DNA: TGCGCCAGCACTCCCTCGGGGGGCTATGGCTACACCTTC.

This chain connects TRBV20-1 to TRBJ2-5; weak D call: TRBD2 (5 bases). Looked up from germline, CDR1 is DFQATT and CDR2 is SNEGSKA (reference sequence). The CDR3 is 15 residues long. V gave up 3 bases and J gave up 0 bases, with 14 bases separating them. The CDR3, as DNA: TGCAGTGCTAGTCCTGGAGGTAGCTACCAAGAGACCCAGTACTTC. Amino acids: CSASPGGSYQETQYF.

Here the CDR3 DNA reads TGTGCCAGCAGTCCACTTCGCCCGGGATCAGATACGCAGTATTTT. It yields the protein CASSPLRPGSDTQYF. The J gene is TRBJ2-3, the V gene TRBV28; D possibly corresponds to TRBD2 (5 bases). Germline CDR1 is MDHEN and CDR2 is SYDVKM. Trimming pared 5 bases from V and 4 bases from J, leaving 16 bases between. The CDR3 covers 15 residues.

The J gene is TRBJ2-7, the V gene TRBV5-4, with D maybe TRBD1 (6 bases). Germline lookup yields CDR1 SGHNT and CDR2 YYREEE (reference sequence). The CDR3 is 14 residues long. With 4 bases removed from V and 3 bases from J, the gap between germline ends came to 14 bases. In DNA, the CDR3 is TGTGCCAGCAGCGCCGGACAGAGAAACTACGAGCAGTACTTC. It is translated as CASSAGQRNYEQYF.

Comment on this clone: The sample holds other DNA sequences that translate to the same CDR3. The chain combines TRBV3-1 (or the pseudogene TRBV3-2) with TRBJ2-7; TRBD1 agrees at 7 bases. With V trimmed by 1 base and J by 3 bases, 0 bases remained unmatched. The CDR3 covers 13 residues. Germline values: CDR1 LGHDT, CDR2 YNNKEL (reference sequence). The DNA for the CDR3 is TGTGCCAGCAGCCAAGGACAGGGCTACGAGCAGTACTTC. This sequence encodes CASSQGQGYEQYF.

The chain links TRBV20-1 to TRBJ2-1; D call uncertain. Germline values: CDR1 DFQATT, CDR2 SNEGSKA (reference sequence). V lost 6 bases, J lost 0 bases, and 3 bases lay in between. The CDR3 extends over 11 amino acids. CDR3 protein: CSAVSYNEQFF. CDR3 nucleotides: TGCAGTGCCGTCTCCTACAATGAGCAGTTCTTC.

The V gene is TRBV5-1, the J gene TRBJ2-7; 7 nucleotides match TRBD1. With V trimmed by 6 bases and J by 4 bases, 7 bases remained unmatched. Germline CDR1 SGHRS, CDR2 YFSETQ. The CDR3 covers 13 residues. The CDR3 protein is CASTRDRSYEQYF. As DNA, the CDR3 is TGCGCCAGCACCCGGGACAGATCGTACGAGCAGTACTTC.